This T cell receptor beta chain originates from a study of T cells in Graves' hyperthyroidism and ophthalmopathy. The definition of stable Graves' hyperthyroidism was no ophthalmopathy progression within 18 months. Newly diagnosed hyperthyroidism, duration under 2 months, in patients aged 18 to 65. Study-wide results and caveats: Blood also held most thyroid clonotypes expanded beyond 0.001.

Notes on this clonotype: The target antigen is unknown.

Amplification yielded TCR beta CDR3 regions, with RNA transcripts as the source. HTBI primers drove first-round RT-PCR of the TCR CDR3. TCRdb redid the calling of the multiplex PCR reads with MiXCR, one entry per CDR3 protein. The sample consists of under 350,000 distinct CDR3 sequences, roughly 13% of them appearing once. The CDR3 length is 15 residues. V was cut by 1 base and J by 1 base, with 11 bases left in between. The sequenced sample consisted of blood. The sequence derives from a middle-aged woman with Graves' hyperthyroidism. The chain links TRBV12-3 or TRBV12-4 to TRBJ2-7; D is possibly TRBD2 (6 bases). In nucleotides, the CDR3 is TGTGCCAGCAGTTTAGACGGACGGGGGTCCTACGAGCAGTACTTC. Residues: CASSLDGRGSYEQYF.